Shown below are 28 T cell receptor beta chains from a single sample sequenced in a study of blood T cell repertoires in COVID-19. Profiling relied on immunoSEQ multiplex PCR, and the TCRdb table lists in-frame clones only, not all of them. The table records 100,000 to 120,000 clones, about two thirds of them present only once. What was sequenced was peripheral blood. These receptors were collected from a woman aged 40 to 49 with acute or convalescent COVID-19.

This sequence joins TRBV15 and TRBJ2-5, with D possibly matching TRBD1 (6 bases). Germline V lookup: CDR1 LNHNV, CDR2 YYDKDF (reference sequence). The CDR3 runs to 13 residues. Trimming left V 3 bases short and J 3 bases short, with 8 bases between. CDR3 loop: CATSSEGEETQYF. CDR3 in DNA: TGTGCCACCAGCAGTGAGGGGGAAGAGACCCAGTACTTC.

The chain links TRBV3-1 (or the pseudogene TRBV3-2) to TRBJ2-2; no reliable D call. The germline V gene has CDR1 LGHDT and CDR2 YNNKEL (reference sequence). V lost 2 bases and J lost 6, with 10 bases in between. The CDR3 has 14 amino acids. CDR3 region: CASSQKPDPGELFF. The CDR3 coding sequence is TGTGCCAGCAGCCAAAAGCCCGATCCCGGGGAGCTGTTTTTT.

The rearrangement links TRBV12-3 or TRBV12-4 to TRBJ1-5, with unresolved D. The V end was cut by 7 bases, the J end by 2 bases, with 6 bases between. The CDR3 length is 12 residues. The DNA of the CDR3 is TGTGCCAGCAATAATGGCAATCAGCCCCAGCATTTT. Its translation is CASNNGNQPQHF.

In this sample, this clone turned up a few times. The rearrangement joins TRBV15 to TRBJ1-4, with a possible D match to TRBD1 (6 bases). Germline V CDR1 and CDR2: LNHNV, YYDKDF (reference sequence). The germline V and J ends were trimmed by 5 bases and 5 bases, with 24 bases remaining between them. This CDR3 has 18 amino acids. The CDR3 DNA is TGTGCCACCAGCGGCTACGAACAGGTGACAGGCGTAAATGAAAAACTGTTTTTT. Translating it yields CATSGYEQVTGVNEKLFF.

This chain joins TRBV7-9 and TRBJ2-1, with a tentative D call TRBD1 (5 bases). The ends were cut back, 3 bases at V and 4 bases at J, with 10 bases in the middle. This CDR3 is built from 14 residues. The V gene's germline CDR1 is SEHNR and CDR2 FQNEAQ (reference sequence). The CDR3 nucleotides read TGTGCCAGCAGCTTTGGACACCAGTACAATGAGCAGTTCTTC. This gives the protein CASSFGHQYNEQFF.

V and J are TRBV5-4 and TRBJ2-3, with 9 bases identical to TRBD2. The V segment lost 4 bases and the J segment 6 bases; nucleotides outside the gene matches: 9. CDR1 is SGHNT and CDR2 is YYREEE in the germline V gene (reference sequence). This CDR3 is built from 15 residues. The CDR3 DNA reads as TGTGCCAGCAGCCTCCCAGCGGGGGGTGATGATACGCAGTATTTT. The encoded protein is CASSLPAGGDDTQYF.

The chain recombines TRBV29-1 with TRBJ2-7; possible D gene TRBD2, 5 bases. The CDR3 length is 16 residues. Trimming removed 4 bases at V and 0 bases at J, with 19 bases between. In germline, CDR1 is SQVTM, CDR2 ANQGSEA. This chain's CDR3 is CSVADSGRENSYEQYF. As DNA, the CDR3 is TGCAGCGTTGCCGATTCTGGACGGGAAAACTCCTACGAGCAGTACTTC.

This chain links TRBV7-6 with TRBJ2-1; 7 bases are shared with TRBD1. The CDR3 is made up of 15 amino acids. CDR1 and CDR2 from the germline V gene are SGHVS and FNYEAQ. With V trimmed by 1 base and J by 3 bases, 3 bases remained unmatched. The DNA of the CDR3 is TGTGCCAGCAGCTTAGGTCCAGGGGGCTACAATGAGCAGTTCTTC. It specifies CASSLGPGGYNEQFF.

The rearrangement uses TRBV2 and TRBJ1-2, with 8 bases matching TRBD1. Germline values: CDR1 SNHLY, CDR2 FYNNEI. CDR3 length: 15 amino acids. J was trimmed by 2 bases and V by 4 bases; bases with no gene match: 6. CDR3 DNA: TGTGCCAGCAGTGTTACCCAGGGGGCCAACTATGGCTACACCTTC. Amino acid sequence: CASSVTQGANYGYTF.

This clone has a single count. The rearrangement uses TRBV28 and TRBJ1-2; no clear D gene. This CDR3 contains 13 residues. Trimming removed 5 bases at V and 10 bases at J, with 17 bases between. Germline V lookup: CDR1 MDHEN, CDR2 SYDVKM. The CDR3 nucleotides read TGTGCCAGCAGTCCAACCGTAACGAGGGACTACACCTTC. Its translation: CASSPTVTRDYTF.

The V and J genes are TRBV7-2 and TRBJ2-1; possible D gene TRBD2, 6 bases. Germline V gene data show CDR1 as SGHTA and CDR2 as FQGNSA. The CDR3 is 15 amino acids. The V end was cut by 7 bases, the J end by 0 bases, with 13 bases between. DNA of the CDR3: TGTGCCAGCAAGGCGGTCGGGGGCTCCTACAATGAGCAGTTCTTC. Translating gives CASKAVGGSYNEQFF.

The CDR3 loop reads CASSQGVLPPGEAFF. CDR3 DNA sequence: TGTGCCAGCAGCCAAGGGGTACTCCCGCCGGGTGAAGCTTTCTTT. The chain is built from TRBV3-1 (or the pseudogene TRBV3-2) and TRBJ1-1, with D hard to call. The CDR3 length is 15 residues. Germline lookup yields CDR1 LGHDT and CDR2 YNNKEL (reference sequence). Trimming removed 1 base at V and 7 bases at J, with 16 bases between.

CDR3 region: CASSYGTNSPLHF. The CDR3, as DNA: TGTGCCAGCAGTTACGGGACAAATTCACCCCTCCACTTT. The chain joins TRBV12-3 or TRBV12-4 to TRBJ1-6, with D possibly being TRBD1 (6 bases). The CDR3 sequence is 13 residues long. V was cut by 4 bases and J by 7 bases, with 8 bases left in between.

This sequence joins TRBV7-3 and TRBJ1-2; TRBD1 aligns across 7 bases. This CDR3 comprises 13 residues. V lost 5 bases to trimming and J lost 7 bases; unmatched junction nucleotides: 7. Germline lookup yields CDR1 SGHTA and CDR2 FQGTGA. This chain's CDR3 is CASSPQGGSGYTF. The CDR3 bases are TGTGCCAGCAGCCCCCAGGGGGGAAGTGGCTACACCTTC. Full variable domain (rest looked up from reference TRBV7-3 and TRBJ1-2): GAGVSQTPSNKVTEKGKYVELRCDPISGHTALYWYRQSLGQGPEFLIYFQGTGAADDSGLPNDRFFAVRPEGSVSTLKIQRTERGDSAVYLCASSPQGGSGYTFGSGTRLTVV.

The J gene is TRBJ2-2, the V gene TRBV30; TRBD1 agrees at 7 bases. Trimming took 3 bases from V and 6 from J; bases not matched to a gene: 7. Germline V gene data show CDR1 as GTSNPN and CDR2 as SVGIG (reference sequence). The CDR3 length is 14 residues. The CDR3, as DNA: TGTGCCTGGAGCGCGGTGACAGGGTCCGGGGAGCTGTTTTTT. Its translation is CAWSAVTGSGELFF.

The rearrangement uses TRBV4-3 and TRBJ2-4; weak D call: TRBD2 (7 bases). V shed 2 bases and J shed 8 bases, with 16 bases lying between them. Germline V CDR1 and CDR2: LGHNA, YSLEER. The CDR3 loop spans 15 amino acids. Here the CDR3 DNA reads TGCGCCAGCAGCCAAACTAGGGGGGGAACATACATTCAGTACTTC. It encodes CASSQTRGGTYIQYF.

The chain couples TRBV10-2 to TRBJ2-2, with D unresolved. This CDR3 region has 12 residues. Trimming took off 8 bases at V and 3 bases at J, with 7 bases between the two ends. Germline CDR1 reads WSHSY; CDR2 reads SAAADI. The DNA of the CDR3 is TGCGCCAGCGAACGCGACACCGGGGAGCTGTTTTTT. Its protein product is CASERDTGELFF.

The chain has TRBV19 and TRBJ1-5, with D hard to call. Germline V CDR1 and CDR2: LNHDA, SQIVND (reference sequence). This CDR3 comprises 12 residues. The V and J ends lost 2 bases and 11 bases respectively, with 10 bases between them. The CDR3 bases are TGTGCCAGTAGTATAAACCCTCCTACCCAGCATTTT. This gives the protein CASSINPPTQHF.

This chain links TRBV30 with TRBJ2-7; maybe TRBD1 (6 bases). The V gene lost 1 base and the J gene lost 2 bases, with 12 bases spanning the gap. The CDR3 totals 14 residues. Per the germline V gene, CDR1 is GTSNPN and CDR2 is SVGIG (reference sequence). The CDR3 DNA follows: TGTGCCTGGAGTGCCCCGGGACACCCCTACGAGCAGTACTTC. Translating gives CAWSAPGHPYEQYF.

The rearrangement joins TRBV19 to TRBJ1-3; D remains unclear. The CDR3 loop spans 14 amino acids. Trimming removed 6 bases at V and 0 bases at J, with 9 bases between. Germline assignment: CDR1 LNHDA and CDR2 SQIVND (reference sequence). The CDR3 is CASRNGASGNTIYF. The CDR3 DNA follows: TGTGCCAGTAGGAACGGTGCCTCTGGAAACACCATATATTTT. Complete variable domain (other parts from reference TRBV19 and TRBJ1-3): DGGITQSPKYLFRKEGQNVTLSCEQNLNHDAMYWYRQDPGQGLRLIYYSQIVNDFQKGDIAEGYSVSREKKESFPLTVTSAQKNPTAFYLCASRNGASGNTIYFGEGSWLTVV.

The gene calls are TRBV5-1 and TRBJ2-7, with D tentatively TRBD1 or TRBD2 (7 bases each). Germline loops: CDR1 SGHRS, CDR2 YFSETQ. Trimming shortened V by 4 bases and J by 0 bases, and 14 bases separated the two germline ends. The CDR3 sequence is 15 residues long. CDR3 sequence: CASSMGGGSSYEQYF. As DNA, the CDR3 is TGCGCCAGCAGCATGGGAGGGGGCAGCTCCTACGAGCAGTACTTC.

The J gene is TRBJ2-3, the V gene TRBV9; the match to TRBD1 covers 8 bases. The germline V gene encodes CDR1 SGDLS and CDR2 YYNGEE. With 3 bases clipped from V and 1 base from J, the junction kept 1 base outside the gene matches. This CDR3 comprises 14 residues. The CDR3 nucleotides are TGTGCCAGCAGCGAGGGACAGGGCACAGATACGCAGTATTTT. This translates into CASSEGQGTDTQYF. The complete variable domain, with remaining parts taken from reference TRBV9 and TRBJ2-3, reads DSGVTQTPKHLITATGQRVTLRCSPRSGDLSVYWYQQSLDQGLQFLIQYYNGEERAKGNILERFSAQQFPDLHSELNLSSLELGDSALYFCASSEGQGTDTQYFGPGTRLTVL.

This clone has just a few counts. The gene calls are TRBV10-3 and TRBJ1-5; tentative D call: TRBD1 (6 bases). Germline CDR1 ENHRY, CDR2 SYGVKD. This CDR3 is built from 13 residues. Trimming stripped 8 bases from V and 7 bases from J, with 15 bases between. The CDR3 DNA reads TGTGCCATCCGAGGGGGTGTTTCCCAGCCCCAGCATTTT. This translates into CAIRGGVSQPQHF.

This chain joins TRBV7-2 and TRBJ1-2; perhaps TRBD1 as D (6 bases). The CDR3 is made up of 15 amino acids. Deletions cut 4 bases from V and 7 bases from J, with 19 bases between. The germline V gene encodes CDR1 SGHTA and CDR2 FQGNSA. The CDR3 nucleotides are TGTGCCAGCAGCTATTCCGTGGGGGGGCCAAGTGGCTACACCTTC. Its translation: CASSYSVGGPSGYTF.

The V gene is TRBV19, the J gene TRBJ2-1, with TRBD2 matching over 8 bases. The CDR3 spans 16 residues. Losses at the gene ends were 6 bases for V and 9 bases for J; bases not matched to a gene: 16. The germline CDR1 and CDR2 sequences are LNHDA and SQIVND (reference sequence). The CDR3 sequence is CASSLNSGIGGAEQFF. The CDR3 DNA follows: TGTGCCAGTAGCCTAAACTCCGGGATCGGGGGGGCTGAGCAGTTCTTC.

The V gene is TRBV4-1, the J gene TRBJ2-7, with 9 bases aligning to TRBD1. Germline V lookup: CDR1 MGHRA, CDR2 YSYEKL. This CDR3 has 13 amino acids. With 4 bases clipped from V and 7 bases from J, the junction kept 5 bases outside the gene matches. The CDR3 DNA is TGCGCCAGCAGCCCTGGGACAGGGTGGGAGCAGTACTTC. This encodes CASSPGTGWEQYF.

The genes are TRBV5-4 and TRBJ2-1; 10 bases fit TRBD2. Trimming at V came to 4 bases and at J to 5 bases, leaving 12 bases not matched to a gene. Per the germline V gene, CDR1 is SGHNT and CDR2 is YYREEE (reference sequence). The CDR3 has 17 amino acids. The CDR3 reads CASSTGLPAGGNNEQFF. CDR3 sequence (DNA): TGTGCCAGCAGCACCGGACTGCCAGCGGGGGGGAACAATGAGCAGTTCTTC.

The V call is TRBV5-5, the J call TRBJ1-5; D gene ambiguous. V lost 0 bases to trimming and J lost 1 base, with 5 bases between them. Germline CDR1 reads SGHKS; CDR2 reads YYEKEE (reference sequence). This CDR3 is built from 14 residues. The CDR3 region is CASSLVVSNQPQHF. Here the CDR3 DNA reads TGTGCCAGCAGCTTGGTCGTAAGCAATCAGCCCCAGCATTTT.